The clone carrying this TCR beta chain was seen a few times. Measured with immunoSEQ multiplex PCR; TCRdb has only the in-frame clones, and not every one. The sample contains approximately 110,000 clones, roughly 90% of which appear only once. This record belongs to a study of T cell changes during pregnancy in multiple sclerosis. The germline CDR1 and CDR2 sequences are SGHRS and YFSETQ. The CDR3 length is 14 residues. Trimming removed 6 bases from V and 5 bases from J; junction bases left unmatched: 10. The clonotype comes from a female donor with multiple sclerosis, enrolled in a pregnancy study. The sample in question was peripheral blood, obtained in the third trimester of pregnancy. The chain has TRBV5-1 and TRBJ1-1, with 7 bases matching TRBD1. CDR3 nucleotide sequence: TGCGCCAGCACCCGGACAGGCCAGGGGACTGAAGCTTTCTTT. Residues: CASTRTGQGTEAFF.